The sequence of this TCR beta chain was determined in a study of cytomegalovirus exposure and HLA in healthy donors. The primer mix had 60 Vbeta and 13 Jbeta primers. This table comes from immunoSEQ multiplex PCR, and its TCRdb copy is limited to in-frame clones, with some not included. Of more than 150,000 clones listed, over 75% are singletons. Germline assignment: CDR1 SGHRS and CDR2 YFSETQ. The CDR3 consists of 16 residues. The germline V and J ends were trimmed by 2 bases and 4 bases, with 15 bases remaining between them. Specimen: PBMCs. The TCR comes from a girl under three years old in good health and CMV-seronegative. V and J are TRBV5-1 and TRBJ2-2, with D possibly being TRBD2 (5 bases). The CDR3 DNA reads TGCGCCAGCAGCTTAGTCGCGACTAAGGGCACCGGGGAGCTGTTTTTT. It codes for CASSLVATKGTGELFF.